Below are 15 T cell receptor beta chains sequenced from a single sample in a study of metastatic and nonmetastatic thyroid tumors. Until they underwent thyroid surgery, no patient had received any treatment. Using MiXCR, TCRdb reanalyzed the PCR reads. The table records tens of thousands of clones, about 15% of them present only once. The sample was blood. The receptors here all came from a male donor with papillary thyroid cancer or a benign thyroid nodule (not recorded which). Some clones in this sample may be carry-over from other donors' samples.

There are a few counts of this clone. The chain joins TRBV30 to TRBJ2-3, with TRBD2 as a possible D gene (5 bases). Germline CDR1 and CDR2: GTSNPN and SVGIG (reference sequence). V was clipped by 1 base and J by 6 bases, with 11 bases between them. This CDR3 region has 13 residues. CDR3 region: CAWSEATGDTQYF. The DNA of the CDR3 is TGTGCCTGGAGTGAAGCAACGGGGGATACGCAGTATTTT.

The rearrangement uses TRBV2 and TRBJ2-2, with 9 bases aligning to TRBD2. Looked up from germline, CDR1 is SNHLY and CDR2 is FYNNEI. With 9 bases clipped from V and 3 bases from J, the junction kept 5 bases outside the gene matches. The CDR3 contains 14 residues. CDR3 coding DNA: TGTGCCAGGGGGCGGGAGGGCTACACCGGGGAGCTGTTTTTT. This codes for CARGREGYTGELFF.

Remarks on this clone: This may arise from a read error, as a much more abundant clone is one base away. For the CDR3, the DNA is TGTGCCAGCAGTTTTAGGTACAGGGAAGAGACCCAGTGCTTC. This translates into CASSFRYREETQCF. The chain joins TRBV28 to TRBJ2-5, with D possibly matching TRBD1 (6 bases). The CDR3 has 14 residues. Germline CDR1 is MDHEN and CDR2 is SYDVKM.

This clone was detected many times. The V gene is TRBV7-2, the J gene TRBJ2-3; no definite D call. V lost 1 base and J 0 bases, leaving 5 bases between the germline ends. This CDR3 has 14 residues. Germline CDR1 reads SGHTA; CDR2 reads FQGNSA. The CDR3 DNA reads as TGTGCCAGCAGCTTAGGACCTAGCACAGATACGCAGTATTTT. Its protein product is CASSLGPSTDTQYF. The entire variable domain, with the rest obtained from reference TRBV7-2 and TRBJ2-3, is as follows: GAGVSQSPSNKVTEKGKDVELRCDPISGHTALYWYRQSLGQGLEFLIYFQGNSAPDKSGLPSDRFSAERTGGSVSTLTIQRTQQEDSAVYLCASSLGPSTDTQYFGPGTRLTVL.

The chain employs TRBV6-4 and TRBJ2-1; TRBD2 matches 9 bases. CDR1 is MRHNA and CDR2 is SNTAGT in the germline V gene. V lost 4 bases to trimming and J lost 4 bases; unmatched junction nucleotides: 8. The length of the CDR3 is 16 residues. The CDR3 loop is CASSGETSGGYNEQFF. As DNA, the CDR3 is TGTGCCAGCAGTGGTGAGACTAGCGGAGGATACAATGAGCAGTTCTTC.

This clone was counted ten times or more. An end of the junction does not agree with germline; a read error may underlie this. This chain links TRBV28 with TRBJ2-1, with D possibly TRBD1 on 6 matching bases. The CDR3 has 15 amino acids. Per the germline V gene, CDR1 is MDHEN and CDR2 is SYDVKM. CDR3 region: CANSLQGIGDNEQFF. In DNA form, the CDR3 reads TGTGCCAACAGTCTACAGGGAATCGGCGACAATGAGCAGTTCTTC. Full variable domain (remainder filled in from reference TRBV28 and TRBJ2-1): DVKVTQSSRYLVKRTGEKVFLECVQDMDHENMFWYRQDPGLGLRLIYFSYDVKMKEKGDIPEGYSVSREKKERFSLILESASTNQTSMYLCANSLQGIGDNEQFFGPGTRLTVL.

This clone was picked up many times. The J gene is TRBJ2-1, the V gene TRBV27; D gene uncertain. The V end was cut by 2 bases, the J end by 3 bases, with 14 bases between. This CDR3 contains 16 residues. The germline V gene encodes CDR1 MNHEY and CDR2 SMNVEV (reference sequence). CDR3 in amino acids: CASSLGLNLYYNEQFF. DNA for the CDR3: TGTGCCAGCAGTTTAGGGCTGAACCTCTACTACAATGAGCAGTTCTTC.

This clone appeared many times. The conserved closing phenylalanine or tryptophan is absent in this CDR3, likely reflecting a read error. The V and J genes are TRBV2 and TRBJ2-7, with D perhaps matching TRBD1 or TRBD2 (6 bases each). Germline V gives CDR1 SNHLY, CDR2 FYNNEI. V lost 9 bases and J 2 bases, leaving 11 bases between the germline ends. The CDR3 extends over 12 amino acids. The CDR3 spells CASRGEAYEQYL. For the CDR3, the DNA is TGTGCCAGTAGGGGGGAAGCCTACGAGCAGTACCTC.

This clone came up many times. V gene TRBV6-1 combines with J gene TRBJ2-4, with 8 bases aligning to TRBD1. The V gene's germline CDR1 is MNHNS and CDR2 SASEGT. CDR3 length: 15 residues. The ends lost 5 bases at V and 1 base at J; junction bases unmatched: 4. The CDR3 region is CASSSQGAAKNIQYF. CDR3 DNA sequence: TGTGCCAGCAGTTCTCAGGGGGCGGCCAAAAACATTCAGTACTTC.

The CDR3 is CASRKDRELGYTEAFF. The CDR3 coding sequence is TGTGCCAGCAGGAAAGACAGGGAATTGGGCTACACTGAAGCTTTCTTT. V and J are TRBV2 and TRBJ1-1; TRBD1 aligns across 7 bases. This CDR3 is 16 amino acids long. CDR1 is SNHLY, CDR2 FYNNEI, per germline. The J segment lost 3 bases and the V segment lost 6 bases, leaving 13 bases of the junction unmatched.

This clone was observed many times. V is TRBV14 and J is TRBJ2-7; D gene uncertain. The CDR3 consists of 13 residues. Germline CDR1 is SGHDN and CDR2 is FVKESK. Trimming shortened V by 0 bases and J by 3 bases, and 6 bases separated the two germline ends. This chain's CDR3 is CASSQDFLYEQYF. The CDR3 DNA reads TGTGCCAGCAGCCAAGATTTCCTCTACGAGCAGTACTTC.

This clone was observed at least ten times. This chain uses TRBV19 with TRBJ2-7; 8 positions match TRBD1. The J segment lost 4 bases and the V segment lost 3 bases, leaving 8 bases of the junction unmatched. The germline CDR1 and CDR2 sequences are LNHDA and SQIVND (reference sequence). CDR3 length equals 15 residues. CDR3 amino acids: CASSIGQGASYEQYF. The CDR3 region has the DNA TGTGCCAGTAGTATCGGCCAGGGGGCGAGTTACGAGCAGTACTTC. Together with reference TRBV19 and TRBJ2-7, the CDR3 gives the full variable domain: DGGITQSPKYLFRKEGQNVTLSCEQNLNHDAMYWYRQDPGQGLRLIYYSQIVNDFQKGDIAEGYSVSREKKESFPLTVTSAQKNPTAFYLCASSIGQGASYEQYFGPGTRLTVT.

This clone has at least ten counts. The CDR3 spells CASSVAAGEYNEQFF. CDR3 DNA: TGTGCCAGCAGCGTAGCCGCGGGGGAGTACAATGAGCAGTTCTTC. The V and J genes are TRBV9 and TRBJ2-1, with 7 bases aligning to TRBD2. This CDR3 contains 15 residues. Germline V gene lookup returns CDR1 SGDLS and CDR2 YYNGEE. V was pared by 0 bases and J by 4 bases, with 4 bases of the junction left unmatched.

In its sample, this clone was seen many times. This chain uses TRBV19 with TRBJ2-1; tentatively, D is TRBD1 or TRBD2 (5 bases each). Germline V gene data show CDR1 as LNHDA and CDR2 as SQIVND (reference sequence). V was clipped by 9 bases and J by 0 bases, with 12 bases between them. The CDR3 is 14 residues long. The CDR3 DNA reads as TGTGCCAGCCGGGACGCCAGCTCCTACAATGAGCAGTTCTTC. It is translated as CASRDASSYNEQFF.

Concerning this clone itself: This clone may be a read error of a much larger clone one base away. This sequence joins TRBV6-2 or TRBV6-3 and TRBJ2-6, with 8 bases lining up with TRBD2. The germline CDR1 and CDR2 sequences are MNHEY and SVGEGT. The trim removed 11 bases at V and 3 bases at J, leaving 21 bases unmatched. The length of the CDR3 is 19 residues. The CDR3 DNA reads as TGTGCCGGCATCCCCTCTCAGTGGAGCGGGAGAGGTGGGGCCAACGTCCTGACTTTC. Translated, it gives CAGIPSQWSGRGGANVLTF.